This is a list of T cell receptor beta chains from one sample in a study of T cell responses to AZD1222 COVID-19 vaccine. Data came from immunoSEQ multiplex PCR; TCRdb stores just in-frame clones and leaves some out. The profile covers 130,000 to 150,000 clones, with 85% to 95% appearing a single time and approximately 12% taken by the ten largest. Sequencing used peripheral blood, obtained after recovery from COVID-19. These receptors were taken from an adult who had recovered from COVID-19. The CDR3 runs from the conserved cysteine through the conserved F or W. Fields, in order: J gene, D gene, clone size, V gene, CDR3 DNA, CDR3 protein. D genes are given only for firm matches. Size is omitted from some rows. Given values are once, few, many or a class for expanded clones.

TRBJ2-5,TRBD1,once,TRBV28,TGTGCCAGCATCTTACAGGGGGCTGGAGAGACCCAGTACTTC,CASILQGAGETQYF
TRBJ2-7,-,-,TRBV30,TGTGCCTTCGACCGGGGCTCCTACGAGCAGTACTTC,CAFDRGSYEQYF
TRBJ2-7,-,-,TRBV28,TGTGCCAGCAGTTTAGTGCATACCTACGAGCAGTACTTC,CASSLVHTYEQYF
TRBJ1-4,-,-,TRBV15,TGTGCCACCAGCAGGTTCGGGACAAAGAGTGAAAAACTGTTTTTT,CATSRFGTKSEKLFF
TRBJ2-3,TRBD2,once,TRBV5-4,TGTGCCAGCAGCTTGCGGGGGGGTCGCGATACGCAGTATTTT,CASSLRGGRDTQYF
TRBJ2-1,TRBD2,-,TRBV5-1,TGCGCCACCGCGGAAGGACTAGTCTACAATGAGCAGTTCTTC,CATAEGLVYNEQFF
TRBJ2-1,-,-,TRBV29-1,TGCAGCGTTGAGGATAACGGGGTGATCTACAATGAGCAGTTCTTC,CSVEDNGVIYNEQFF
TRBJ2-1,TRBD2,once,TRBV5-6,TGTGCCAGCAGCTTGGGACTAGCGGACGGCAATGAGCAGTTCTTC,CASSLGLADGNEQFF
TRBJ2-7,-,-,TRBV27,TGTGCCAGCAGTTCCCCACTGCAGGGGTCCTACGAGCAGTACTTC,CASSSPLQGSYEQYF
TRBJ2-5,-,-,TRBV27,TGTGCCAGCAGTTGGGACGGTCGAGAGACCCAGTACTTC,CASSWDGRETQYF
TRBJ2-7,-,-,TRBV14,TGTGCCAGCAGCCAAGATTTGATAGTTCCAGGGGAGCAGTACTTC,CASSQDLIVPGEQYF
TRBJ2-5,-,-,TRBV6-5,TGTGCCAGCAGAGGCGGAGCCAGGGGGAGGGAGACCCAGTACTTC,CASRGGARGRETQYF
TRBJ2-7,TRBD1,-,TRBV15,TGTGCCACCAGCGGTACCGGGACAGGGGGCGCCGAGCAGTACTTC,CATSGTGTGGAEQYF
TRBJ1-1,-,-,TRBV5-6,TGTGCCAGCAGACTTACAGGAAGGATCACTGAAGCTTTCTTT,CASRLTGRITEAFF
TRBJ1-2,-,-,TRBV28,TGTGCCAGCAGTTCCCATGAGGGCTATGGCTACACCTTC,CASSSHEGYGYTF
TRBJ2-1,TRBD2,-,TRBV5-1,TGCGCCAGCAGCCCGGGGACTAGCGGGGGTGAGCAGTTCTTC,CASSPGTSGGEQFF
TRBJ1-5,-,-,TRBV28,TGTGCCAGCACCGACCCGGGACAGCCCCAGCATTTT,CASTDPGQPQHF
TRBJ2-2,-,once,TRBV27,TGTGCCAGCAGGGTGGGTTCCGGGGAGCTGTTTTTT,CASRVGSGELFF
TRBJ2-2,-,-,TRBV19,TGTGCCAGTAGCCCCACAAGTAACACCGGGGAGCTGTTTTTT,CASSPTSNTGELFF
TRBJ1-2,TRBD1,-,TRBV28,TGTGCCAGCAGGCCGGGACAGGGGGCCTATGGCTACACCTTC,CASRPGQGAYGYTF
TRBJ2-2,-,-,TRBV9,TGTGCCAGCAGCGCCCCCCGGCTAGTGAACACCGGGGAGCTGTTTTTT,CASSAPRLVNTGELFF
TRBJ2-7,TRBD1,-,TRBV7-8,TGTGCCAGCAGCTTACGGACAGGGGACGAGCAGTACTTC,CASSLRTGDEQYF
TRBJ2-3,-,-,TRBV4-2,TGTGCCAGCAGCCCCCCGAGGCGCACAGATACGCAGTATTTT,CASSPPRRTDTQYF
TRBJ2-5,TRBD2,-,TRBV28,TGTGCCAGCAGTCTACTTAGCGGGTCGGCACCGGAGACCCAGTACTTC,CASSLLSGSAPETQYF
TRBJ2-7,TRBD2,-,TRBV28,TGTGCCAGCAGTTCACCTATAGCGGGAGGGCCCTACGAGCAGTACTTC,CASSSPIAGGPYEQYF
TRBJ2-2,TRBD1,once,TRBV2,TGTGCCAGCAGCTCAGGGGGCATGAACACCGGGGAGCTGTTTTTT,CASSSGGMNTGELFF
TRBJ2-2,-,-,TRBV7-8,TGTGCCAGCAGCTTAGCACGCACCGGGGAGCTGTTTTTT,CASSLARTGELFF
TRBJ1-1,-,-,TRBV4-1,TGCGCCAGCAGAAAGGTCCAGTCCTCCACTGAAGCTTTCTTT,CASRKVQSSTEAFF
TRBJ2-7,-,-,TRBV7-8,TGTGCCAGCAGCTCCTGGGGCAGTCCCTACGAGCAGTACTTC,CASSSWGSPYEQYF
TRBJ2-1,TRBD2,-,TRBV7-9,TGTGCCAGCAGCTTCCACCTAGCGGGAGGTGTGAATGAGCAGTTCTTC,CASSFHLAGGVNEQFF
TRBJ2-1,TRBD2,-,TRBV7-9,TGTGCCAGCAGCTCCGGGACTAGCGTACTACATATATACAATGAGCAGTTCTTC,CASSSGTSVLHIYNEQFF
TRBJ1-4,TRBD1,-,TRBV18,TGTGCCAGCTCACTGGTACAGGGGAGCAACCGGGAAAAACTGTTTTTT,CASSLVQGSNREKLFF
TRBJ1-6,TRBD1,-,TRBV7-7,TGTGCTAGCAGCTTAGCGGGTGACAGGGGTTCACCCCTCCACTTT,CASSLAGDRGSPLHF
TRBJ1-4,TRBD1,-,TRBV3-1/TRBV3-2,TGTGCCAGCAGCCAAGATGGGACAGGAAATGAAAAACTGTTTTTT,CASSQDGTGNEKLFF
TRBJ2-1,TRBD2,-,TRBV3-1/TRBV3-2,TGTGCCAGCAGCCAACGGACTAGCGTTAACAATGAGCAGTTCTTC,CASSQRTSVNNEQFF
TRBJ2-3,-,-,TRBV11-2,TGTGCCAGCAGCTTTAGGCCTAGCACAGATACGCAGTATTTT,CASSFRPSTDTQYF
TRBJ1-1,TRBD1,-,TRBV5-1,TGCGCCAGCAGCTCCCGCCTCGGACAGGGGTACACTGAAGCTTTCTTT,CASSSRLGQGYTEAFF
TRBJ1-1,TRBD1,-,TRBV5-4,TGTGCCAGCAGCCCGGGACAGGGAAACACTGAAGCTTTCTTT,CASSPGQGNTEAFF
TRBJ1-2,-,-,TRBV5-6,TGTGCCAGCAGCTTGTCCAGGGGCCCTGGCTACACCTTC,CASSLSRGPGYTF
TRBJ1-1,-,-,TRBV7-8,TGTGCCAGCAGCTTAGGGAGGGACACCCTAAGGACTGAAGCTTTCTTT,CASSLGRDTLRTEAFF
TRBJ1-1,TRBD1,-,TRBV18,TGTGCCAGCTCCACCGGGGCAGGGGGCCTTAACACTGAAGCTTTCTTT,CASSTGAGGLNTEAFF
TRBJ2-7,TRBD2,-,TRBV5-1,TGCGCCAGCAGCTTGACCACTAGCGGGAGTATCCACGAGCAGTACTTC,CASSLTTSGSIHEQYF
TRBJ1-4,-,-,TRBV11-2,TGTGCCAGCAGTTTAGCTGGGTTGGGTGAAAAACTGTTTTTT,CASSLAGLGEKLFF
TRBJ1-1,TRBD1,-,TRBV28,TGTGCCAGCAGTCGGACAGGGAACACTGAAGCTTTCTTT,CASSRTGNTEAFF
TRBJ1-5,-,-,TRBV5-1,TGCGCCAGCAGCTTAGGACAGCCTAATCAGCCCCAGCATTTT,CASSLGQPNQPQHF
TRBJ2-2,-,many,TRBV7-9,TGTGCCAGCAGCTTAGCCCGAACGAACACCGGGGAGCTGTTTTTT,CASSLARTNTGELFF
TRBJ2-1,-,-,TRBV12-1,TGTGCCAGCAGCTTTCCCGGGACCTCCTACAGGGAGCAGTTCTTC,CASSFPGTSYREQFF
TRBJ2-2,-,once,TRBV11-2,TGTGCCAGCAGCTTATCAGGGTACCCCGGGGAGCTGTTTTTT,CASSLSGYPGELFF